The sequence of this T cell receptor (beta chain) was determined in a study of cytomegalovirus exposure and HLA in healthy donors. Notes on the study in general: Among TCR beta chains of equal frequency, HLA-associated ones were more clonally expanded in a later analysis. In a later analysis, productive TCRs from donors in an Asian-associated ancestry cluster reportedly carried fewer N-insertions than the cohort mean. Sequencing likely generated an artifact that appeared as a cluster of highly shared sequence variants. A list of 164 TCR beta chains associated with cytomegalovirus was given.

This clone was observed a few times. Antigen unknown. PCR primers comprised 60 Vbeta and 13 Jbeta primers. Here immunoSEQ multiplex PCR was the method, and the copy in TCRdb shows in-frame clones only, minus some. The table lists under 200,000 clones, about 71% of them singletons. V shed 6 bases and J 1 base; nucleotides not matched to a gene: 5. The CDR3 runs 15 residues. The germline V gene encodes CDR1 MNHNY and CDR2 SVGAGI (reference sequence). Sequencing input: PBMCs. This chain uses TRBV6-6 with TRBJ2-2, with 7 bases aligning to TRBD1. This sequence originates from a man aged 50 to 59 in good health and CMV-seronegative. CDR3 coding DNA: TGTGCCAGCAGCGGCGGACAGGAGAACACCGGGGAGCTGTTTTTT. The encoded protein is CASSGGQENTGELFF.